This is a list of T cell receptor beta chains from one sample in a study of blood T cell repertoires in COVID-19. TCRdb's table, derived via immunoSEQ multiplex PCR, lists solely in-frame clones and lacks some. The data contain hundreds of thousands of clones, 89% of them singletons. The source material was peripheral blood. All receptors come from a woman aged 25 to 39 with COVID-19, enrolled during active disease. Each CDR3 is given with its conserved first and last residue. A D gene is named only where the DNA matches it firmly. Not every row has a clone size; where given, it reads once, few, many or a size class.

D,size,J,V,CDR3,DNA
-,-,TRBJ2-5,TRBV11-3,CASSSGDMGETQYF,TGTGCCAGCAGCTCGGGAGATATGGGAGAGACCCAGTACTTC
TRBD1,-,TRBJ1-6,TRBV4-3,CASSQEKQGAVSPLHF,TGCGCCAGCAGCCAAGAGAAACAGGGGGCCGTTTCACCCCTCCACTTT
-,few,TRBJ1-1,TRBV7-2,CASSLQGATEAFF,TGTGCCAGCAGCCTACAGGGCGCCACTGAAGCTTTCTTT
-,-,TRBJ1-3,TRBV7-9,CASSLATLRSGNTIYF,TGTGCCAGCAGCTTAGCTACCCTGCGCTCTGGAAACACCATATATTTT
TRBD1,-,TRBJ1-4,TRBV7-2,CASSFQGAGNEKLFF,TGTGCCAGCAGCTTTCAGGGGGCGGGGAATGAAAAACTGTTTTTT
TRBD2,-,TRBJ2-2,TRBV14,CASSQALAGETGELFF,TGTGCCAGCAGCCAAGCACTAGCGGGAGAGACCGGGGAGCTGTTTTTT
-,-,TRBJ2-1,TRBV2,CASSGLVGNEQFF,TGTGCCAGCAGTGGACTAGTGGGCAATGAGCAGTTCTTC
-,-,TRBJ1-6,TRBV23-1,CASSLGGVTYNSPLHF,TGCGCCAGCAGTCTGGGGGGAGTGACCTATAATTCACCCCTCCACTTT
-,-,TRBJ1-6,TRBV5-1,CASSLGQNNSPLHF,TGCGCCAGCAGCTTGGGACAGAATAATTCACCCCTCCACTTT
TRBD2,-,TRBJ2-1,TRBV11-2,CASSSPWTSGRENEQFF,TGTGCCAGCAGCTCACCCTGGACTAGCGGGAGGGAGAATGAGCAGTTCTTC
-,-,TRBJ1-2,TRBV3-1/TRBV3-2,CASSPSGGLEGYTF,TGTGCCAGCAGCCCCTCCGGGGGTCTGGAAGGCTACACCTTC
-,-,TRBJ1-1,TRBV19,CASSVPGVWAEAFF,TGTGCCAGTAGTGTCCCGGGAGTGTGGGCTGAAGCTTTCTTT
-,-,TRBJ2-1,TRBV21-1,CASDPGWGRMTSSEQFF,TGTGCCAGCGACCCCGGGTGGGGCCGGATGACGAGTAGTGAGCAGTTCTTC
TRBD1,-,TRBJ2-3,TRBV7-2,CASSLWGGDREIDTQYF,TGTGCCAGCAGCTTATGGGGCGGAGACAGGGAAATAGATACGCAGTATTTT
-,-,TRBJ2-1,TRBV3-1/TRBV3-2,CASSDGRRVSYNEQFF,TGTGCCAGCAGCGATGGTCGGCGGGTCTCCTACAATGAGCAGTTCTTC
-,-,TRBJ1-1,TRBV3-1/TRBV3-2,CASSPQGWEGTEAFF,TGTGCCAGCAGCCCTCAGGGGTGGGAGGGGACTGAAGCTTTCTTT
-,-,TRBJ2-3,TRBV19,CAAQGFGDTQYF,TGTGCAGCTCAGGGTTTTGGAGATACGCAGTATTTT
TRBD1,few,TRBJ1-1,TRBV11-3,CASSTEGQMNTEAFF,TGTGCCAGCAGCACTGAGGGACAGATGAACACTGAAGCTTTCTTT
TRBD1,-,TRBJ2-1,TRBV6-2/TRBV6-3,CASSGTGDYEQFF,TGTGCCAGCAGTGGTACAGGGGATTATGAGCAGTTCTTC
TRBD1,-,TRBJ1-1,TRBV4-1,CASSQDEQGAEAFF,TGCGCCAGCAGCCAGGATGAACAGGGGGCTGAAGCTTTCTTT
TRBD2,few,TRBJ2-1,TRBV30,CAWRGLAGDYEQFF,TGTGCCTGGAGGGGACTAGCGGGAGACTATGAGCAGTTCTTC
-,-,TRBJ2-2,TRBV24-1,CATSGRTNTGELFF,TGTGCCACCAGTGGCAGGACGAACACCGGGGAGCTGTTTTTT
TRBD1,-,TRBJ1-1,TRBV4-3,CASSQHTGAGMNTEAFF,TGCGCCAGCAGCCAACATACAGGGGCCGGCATGAACACTGAAGCTTTCTTT
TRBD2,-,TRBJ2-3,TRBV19,CASSIKAGGLTDTQYF,TGTGCCAGTAGTATTAAAGCGGGGGGGCTCACAGATACGCAGTATTTT
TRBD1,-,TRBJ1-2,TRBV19,CASSISLRSGQGLGGYTF,TGTGCCAGTAGTATTTCTCTTCGTTCGGGACAGGGCTTGGGTGGCTACACCTTC
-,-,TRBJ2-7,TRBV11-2,CASSLTYEQYF,TGTGCCAGCAGCTTAACTTACGAGCAGTACTTC
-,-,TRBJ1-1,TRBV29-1,CSARGGANTEAFF,TGCAGCGCCCGCGGCGGTGCGAACACTGAAGCTTTCTTT
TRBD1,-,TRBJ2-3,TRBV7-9,CASSRPGTVTDTQYF,TGTGCCAGCAGTCGACCCGGGACAGTGACAGATACGCAGTATTTT
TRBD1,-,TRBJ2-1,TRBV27,CASSQLKWGQGVYEQFF,TGTGCCAGCAGTCAACTGAAATGGGGACAGGGTGTCTATGAGCAGTTCTTC
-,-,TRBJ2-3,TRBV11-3,CASSLSGADTQYF,TGTGCCAGCAGCTTATCTGGAGCAGATACGCAGTATTTT
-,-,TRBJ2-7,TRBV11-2,CASSRALQAYEQYF,TGTGCCAGCAGCCGAGCCCTCCAAGCCTACGAGCAGTACTTC
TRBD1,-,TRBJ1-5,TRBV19,CASSRRRQGEVYSNQPQHF,TGTGCCAGTAGTCGTAGACGACAGGGGGAGGTATATAGCAATCAGCCCCAGCATTTT
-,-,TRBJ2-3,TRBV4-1,CASSQESSFLTDTQYF,TGCGCCAGCAGCCAAGAATCCTCCTTCCTCACAGATACGCAGTATTTT
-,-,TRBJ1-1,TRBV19,CASTWLGLKNTEAFF,TGTGCCAGTACTTGGTTGGGACTCAAGAACACTGAAGCTTTCTTT
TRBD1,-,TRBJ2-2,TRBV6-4,CASSEGQANTGELFF,TGTGCCAGCAGTGAGGGACAGGCGAACACCGGGGAGCTGTTTTTT
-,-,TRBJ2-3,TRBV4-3,CASSQDPAGWTDTQYF,TGCGCCAGCAGCCAAGATCCGGCGGGTTGGACAGATACGCAGTATTTT
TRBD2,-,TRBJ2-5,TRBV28,CASSLGLASGGQETQYF,TGTGCCAGCAGTTTAGGTCTGGCTAGCGGGGGGCAAGAGACCCAGTACTTC
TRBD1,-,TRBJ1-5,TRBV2,CASRDRQGSAQPQHF,TGTGCCAGCAGGGATCGACAGGGTTCGGCTCAGCCCCAGCATTTT
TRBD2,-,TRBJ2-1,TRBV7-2,CASSQSGLADNEQFF,TGTGCCAGCAGCCAAAGTGGTCTAGCGGACAATGAGCAGTTCTTC
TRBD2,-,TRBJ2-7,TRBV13,CASSLNAGGSYEQYF,TGTGCCAGCAGCTTAAACGCGGGGGGCTCCTACGAGCAGTACTTC
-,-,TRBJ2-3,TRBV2,CASSDPRDTQYF,TGTGCCAGCAGTGACCCCAGGGATACGCAGTATTTT
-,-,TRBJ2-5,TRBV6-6,CASSQSPGHGFIMSQETQYF,TGTGCCAGCAGTCAATCTCCGGGACACGGGTTTATCATGTCCCAAGAGACCCAGTACTTC
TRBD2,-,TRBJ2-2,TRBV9,CASSIAGGPGELFF,TGTGCCAGCTCCATCGCGGGAGGACCCGGGGAGCTGTTTTTT
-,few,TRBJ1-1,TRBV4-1,CASSPLTVLNTEAFF,TGCGCCAGCAGCCCCCTGACAGTTTTGAACACTGAAGCTTTCTTT
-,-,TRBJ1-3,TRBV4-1,CASSQGGFSSGNTIYF,TGCGCCAGCAGCCAAGGAGGGTTCAGCTCTGGAAACACCATATATTTT
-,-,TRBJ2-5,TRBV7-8,CASSQSGLYQETQYF,TGTGCCAGCAGCCAATCCGGACTGTACCAAGAGACCCAGTACTTC